Listed below are T cell receptor beta chains from one sample, sequenced in a study of blood T cell repertoires in COVID-19. This table comes from immunoSEQ multiplex PCR, and its TCRdb copy is limited to in-frame clones, with some not included. The sample lists roughly 230,000 clones; 89% were seen once. The sequenced sample consisted of peripheral blood. These receptors were collected from a woman aged 35 to 49 who had recovered from COVID-19. Each CDR3 is given with its conserved first and last residue. The D gene is left open where the match is weak. Rows may omit the clone size; those that give it use once, few, many or a size class.

cdr3_aa	cdr3_nt	clone_size	j_call	v_call	d_call
CASKVAGGKETQYF	TGTGCCAGCAAAGTAGCGGGGGGGAAAGAGACCCAGTACTTC	-	TRBJ2-5	TRBV6-5	TRBD2
CASKGSAGGLNSNQPQHF	TGTGCCAGCAAAGGGTCGGCAGGGGGCTTGAATAGCAATCAGCCCCAGCATTTT	-	TRBJ1-5	TRBV28	TRBD1
CAWSSSETYNEQFF	TGTGCCTGGAGTTCTAGCGAGACCTACAATGAGCAGTTCTTC	-	TRBJ2-1	TRBV30	-
CASSPTGGEAFF	TGTGCCAGCAGCCCAACAGGGGGTGAAGCTTTCTTT	-	TRBJ1-1	TRBV7-9	TRBD1
CASSPLARGNGNTIYF	TGTGCCAGCTCACCACTAGCCAGGGGAAATGGAAACACCATATATTTT	-	TRBJ1-3	TRBV18	-
CAITMGQGDSGANVLTF	TGTGCCATCACTATGGGACAGGGGGACTCTGGGGCCAACGTCCTGACTTTC	-	TRBJ2-6	TRBV10-3	TRBD1
CASGTGPGTEAFF	TGTGCCAGCGGGACAGGGCCAGGGACTGAAGCTTTCTTT	-	TRBJ1-1	TRBV6-5	TRBD1
CASSVNYNEQFF	TGTGCCAGCAGTGTTAACTACAATGAGCAGTTCTTC	once	TRBJ2-1	TRBV2	-
CASSQGVTNSPLHF	TGTGCCAGCAGTCAGGGGGTTACGAATTCACCCCTCCACTTT	-	TRBJ1-6	TRBV6-5	TRBD1
CASRMGQGLAAREQFF	TGTGCCAGTAGGATGGGGCAGGGACTAGCGGCAAGGGAGCAGTTCTTC	-	TRBJ2-1	TRBV19	TRBD2
CATSHLRTGDTGELFF	TGTGCCACCAGCCACCTCAGGACAGGGGACACCGGGGAGCTGTTTTTT	few	TRBJ2-2	TRBV24-1	TRBD1
CASSDRGQAFFNEQFF	TGTGCCAGCAGTGACAGGGGCCAAGCTTTTTTCAATGAGCAGTTCTTC	-	TRBJ2-1	TRBV6-4	-
CASSPGHIRHEQYF	TGTGCCAGCAGCCCGGGACATATTCGGCACGAGCAGTACTTC	-	TRBJ2-7	TRBV5-6	-
CASSKDPMYRGTQYF	TGTGCCAGCAGCAAAGATCCCATGTATCGAGGGACCCAGTACTTC	-	TRBJ2-5	TRBV21-1	-
CAISESQTGTNYGYTF	TGTGCCATCAGTGAGTCGCAGACAGGGACTAACTATGGCTACACCTTC	-	TRBJ1-2	TRBV10-3	TRBD1
CASSLRVSEAFF	TGTGCCAGCAGCTTACGCGTATCAGAAGCTTTCTTT	-	TRBJ1-1	TRBV11-2	-
CSVAVSLETQYF	TGCAGCGTTGCGGTAAGCTTGGAGACCCAGTACTTC	-	TRBJ2-5	TRBV29-1	-
CASREQGRNYGYTF	TGTGCCAGCAGGGAACAGGGACGTAACTATGGCTACACCTTC	-	TRBJ1-2	TRBV27	-
CASSQDPKGAYEQFF	TGCGCCAGCAGCCAAGATCCGAAGGGGGCCTATGAGCAGTTCTTC	few	TRBJ2-1	TRBV4-3	TRBD1
CASSLDRGVEEKLFF	TGTGCCAGCAGCTTAGATCGAGGAGTGGAGGAAAAACTGTTTTTT	-	TRBJ1-4	TRBV11-2	-
CAWRLPVSYEQYF	TGTGCCTGGAGATTGCCAGTGTCCTACGAGCAGTACTTC	once	TRBJ2-7	TRBV30	-
CASSIGGSGELFF	TGTGCCAGTAGTATTGGCGGGTCCGGGGAGCTGTTTTTT	once	TRBJ2-2	TRBV19	-
CSGKTEGNTIYF	TGCAGCGGTAAGACAGAGGGAAACACCATATATTTT	once	TRBJ1-3	TRBV29-1	-
CASSQDPTVQGIGYGYTF	TGTGCCAGCAGCCAAGATCCCACCGTACAGGGGATCGGCTATGGCTACACCTTC	-	TRBJ1-2	TRBV4-2	TRBD1
CASSSGQGTEAFF	TGTGCCAGCAGCTCCGGACAGGGAACTGAAGCTTTCTTT	-	TRBJ1-1	TRBV11-2	TRBD1
CAWRPISGGAPEQYF	TGTGCCTGGAGGCCAATTAGCGGGGGGGCCCCCGAGCAGTACTTC	-	TRBJ2-7	TRBV30	TRBD2
CASSPRGINQPQHF	TGTGCCAGCAGCCCCCGGGGGATCAATCAGCCCCAGCATTTT	-	TRBJ1-5	TRBV7-8	-
CASSFGDATNEKLFF	TGTGCCAGCAGCTTCGGGGATGCAACTAATGAAAAACTGTTTTTT	-	TRBJ1-4	TRBV11-2	-